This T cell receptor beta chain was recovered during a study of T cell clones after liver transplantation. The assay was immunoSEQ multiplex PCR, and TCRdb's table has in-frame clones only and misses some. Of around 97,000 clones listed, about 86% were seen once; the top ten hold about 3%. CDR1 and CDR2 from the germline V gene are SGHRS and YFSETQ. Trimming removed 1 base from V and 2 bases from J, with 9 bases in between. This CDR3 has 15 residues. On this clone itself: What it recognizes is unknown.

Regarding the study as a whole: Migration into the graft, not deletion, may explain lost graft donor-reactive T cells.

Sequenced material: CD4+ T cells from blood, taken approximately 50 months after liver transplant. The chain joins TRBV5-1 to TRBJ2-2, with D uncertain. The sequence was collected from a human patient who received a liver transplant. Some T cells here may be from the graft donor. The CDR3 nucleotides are TGCGCCAGCAGCTTGAAGCAGCCAAACACCGGGGAGCTGTTTTTT. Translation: CASSLKQPNTGELFF.